This entry is about one T cell receptor (beta chain). What it binds is not known. Germline V gene sequence: CDR1 GTSNPN, CDR2 SVGIG (reference sequence). This CDR3 spans 14 amino acids. Trimming cost V 4 bases and J 6 bases; bases outside gene matches: 7. TCRdb used MiXCR to reprocess the 5' RACE reads, holding one entry per CDR3 protein. The table lists some 460,000 distinct CDR3 sequences, 13% to 15% of them singletons. This entry is derived from a study of identical twins. Donors uniformly comprised healthy Caucasians. The study's findings and limits: For cord blood, abundant beta clonotypes had fewer insertions, unlike memory repertoires, which showed none. Compared with unrelated sharing, twin-shared out-of-frame alpha sequences had more low-probability sequences.

Another study also made use of these data, one on yellow fever vaccine responses in identical twins.

The TCR was taken from a woman under 30 in good health. The chain links TRBV30 to TRBJ2-1; 9 bases fit TRBD2. The sample taken for sequencing was CD4+ T cells sorted from blood. The CDR3 DNA follows: TGTGCCTGGAATCGGGGCGGGAGGGCCAATGAGCAGTTCTTC. This encodes CAWNRGGRANEQFF.